This TCR beta chain was sequenced for a study of shared clonotypes between healthy human individuals. V shed 3 bases and J 3 bases; nucleotides not matched to a gene: 1. Looked up from germline, CDR1 is LNHDA and CDR2 is SQIVND (reference sequence). The CDR3 runs 14 residues. Only CD45RO-negative cells positively selected for CCR7 counted as naive CD8 cells, so terminally differentiated effector memory CD45RA+ cells were excluded. Turning to this clone: At the DNA level, this CDR3 is encoded by other sequences in the same sample as well.

Sequencing used immunoSEQ multiplex PCR; TCRdb keeps in-frame clones, though not all of them. The sample carries about 590,000 clones, around 95% recorded once. What was sequenced was naive CD8+ T cells sorted from blood. This chain uses TRBV19 with TRBJ2-1, with TRBD2 matching 8 bases. This receptor was taken from a woman aged 25 to 45 in good health. CDR3 DNA: TGTGCCAGTAGTATCACTAGCGGCTACAATGAGCAGTTCTTC. Its translation is CASSITSGYNEQFF.